This T cell receptor beta chain was retrieved from a study of beta chain features in type 1 diabetes (dated by TCRdb to 2017 to 2018). Regarding the study in general: No differences in mean age, gender distribution, total cell number or subset yield were found between patients and healthy donors. The study compared the TCRB repertoires of sorted circulating CD4+ T cell subsets in recently diagnosed type 1 diabetes patients with those in matched healthy donors. Regulatory and stem cell-like memory subsets were obtained from only 8 patients and roughly 8 healthy donors, while naive and central memory subsets were obtained from all 28 donors. A total of 85 million to 140 million sorted cells were examined across all samples, and a strong correlation was observed between cell number per subset and RNA yield. Results the study describes overall, beyond this receptor: At VDJ recombination sites, type 1 diabetes patients had fewer insertions and more deleted nucleotides, which implies abnormalities in thymic rearrangement. Naive, central memory and regulatory TCRB repertoires appeared to be more alike among patients than among healthy donors. Shorter templates might be favored by PCR, yet because patient and control samples were amplified and corrected together, any such skew would affect both groups equally. Type 1 diabetes patients showed a moderate but significant shortening of TCRB CDR3 length in all four CD4+ subsets. Because cDNA was sequenced instead of genomic DNA, highly expressing activated cells could be over-represented, though the groups showed no difference in activation or CD3 levels. Because the HLA sub-analyses included only small numbers of individuals, any influence of HLA type on TCRB rearrangement was left unresolved.

About this clone itself: Its recognized antigen is unknown. Per-base quality was not reported, and no clone a single base away is much larger than it.

Each donor gave one peripheral blood draw, about 100 mL on average, collected into heparinised tubes. Using a panel that included CD45RO, CCR7, CD25, CD127, CD95 and CD27, naive, central memory, regulatory and stem cell-like memory CD4+ T cells were sorted on a BD FACSAria II. A purity above 95% was achieved for all sorted populations. PBMCs were separated immediately by Lymphoprep density gradient centrifugation and were stained directly, without being cultured. Samples were stained and sorted in pairs, with one healthy donor and one patient per experiment, so that batch effects were minimized. The entire isolated RNA was reverse transcribed using the High Capacity cDNA Reverse Transcription Kit, and thus expressed TCRB transcripts were sequenced. Deep immunoSEQ sequencing was performed on naive, central memory and regulatory T cell samples, with an average of roughly 4 million total reads per sample. After sorted cells were lysed in RLT buffer, RNA was extracted with DNase-treated RNeasy Micro or Mini kits, with the choice depending on cell number. To prevent cross-contamination, every cell subset was processed on its own, while patient and healthy donor samples were processed together. The immunoSEQ multiplex PCR was used to amplify TCRB sequences from cDNA, yielding 87-bp fragments that span the CDR3 region. Amplicons were sequenced on the Illumina HiSeq platform. As for the original processing: PCR bias was computationally corrected using synthetic template baselines, reads within Hamming distance 2 were collapsed, and singletons that could not be merged were discarded. By aligning reads against IMGT, V, D and J genes, CDR3 length, and insertions or deletions at six rearrangement sites were assigned. Within each subset, clonotype counts were normalized to sorted cell number, and only after that were true diversity and Gini coefficients computed with the tcR R package. The overlap coefficient, calculated on TCRB nucleotide sequences, was used to measure repertoire sharing. TCRdb re-hosts the immuneACCESS table, in-frame sequences only. Its copies lack some clones; in the studies checked, an unresolved V gene accounts for under half of them, and the cause for the rest is not known. V, J and clone size reflect that table, while D and trimming were determined from the DNA. In all, the sample holds about 28,000 clones, and less than 75% of those were seen once. In total, the top ten clones hold less than 3% of the sample.

Source material: Tregs from blood. The cell subset or site label, as the study defines it: regulatory CD4+ T cells. This sequence was found in a woman younger than 45 with type 1 diabetes.

The bases read TGTGCCAGCTCACATGGAGGGGATCAGCCCCAGCATTTT. This translates into CASSHGGDQPQHF. This sequence uses TRBV18 and TRBJ1-5; D gene: possibly TRBD1, on 5 matching bases. Trimming at the junction amounts to 4 bases on V and 5 bases on J, and the germline ends lie 9 bases apart. The CDR3 holds 13 amino acids from the cysteine to the phenylalanine. Only the CDR3 part of the read is kept: 39 bases, read in frame from the first base. The germline V gene supplies CDR1 KGHSH and CDR2 LQKENI.